The 27 T cell receptor beta chains below all came from one sample that was sequenced in a study of shared clonotypes between healthy human individuals. Method: immunoSEQ multiplex PCR; TCRdb's copy keeps in-frame clones and lacks some. The table includes over 2 million clones, roughly 95% detected once. The specimen was naive CD4+ T cells sorted from blood. Sample subset: CD45RA+ positively selected. These receptors originate from a man aged 18 to 29 in good health.

This chain joins TRBV2 and TRBJ1-3; D gene ambiguous. This CDR3 spans 15 amino acids. V lost 2 bases, J lost 0 bases, and 8 bases lay in between. Germline V gene lookup returns CDR1 SNHLY and CDR2 FYNNEI. Here the CDR3 DNA reads TGTGCCAGCAGTGAAATGGCGAGCTCTGGAAACACCATATATTTT. Its translation: CASSEMASSGNTIYF.

As concerns this clone: Additional DNA sequences in this sample encode the identical CDR3. The chain couples TRBV7-9 to TRBJ2-3, with a possible D match to TRBD1 (7 bases). Trimming cost V 2 bases and J 3 bases, with 12 bases left between them. Germline V lookup: CDR1 SEHNR, CDR2 FQNEAQ (reference sequence). This CDR3 contains 15 residues. CDR3 DNA: TGTGCCAGCAGCTTATCGGCAGGGGGGACAGATACGCAGTATTTT. Its protein is CASSLSAGGTDTQYF.

V usage is TRBV15 and J usage is TRBJ1-5; unclear D gene. CDR3 length: 16 amino acids. Looked up from germline, CDR1 is LNHNV and CDR2 is YYDKDF (reference sequence). The germline V and J ends were trimmed by 1 base and 0 bases, with 10 bases remaining between them. CDR3 nucleotides: TGTGCCACCAGCAGAGCCAGCGTTTATAGCAATCAGCCCCAGCATTTT. Protein product: CATSRASVYSNQPQHF.

The CDR3 region is CASSQSPGHYEQYF. In DNA, the CDR3 is TGCGCCAGCAGTCAATCGCCGGGGCACTACGAGCAGTACTTC. The chain recombines TRBV23-1 with TRBJ2-7; the D gene could be TRBD1 or TRBD2 (5 bases each). TRBV23-1 is filed as an ORF, its function uncertain. This CDR3 comprises 14 residues. With 0 bases removed from V and 3 bases from J, the gap between germline ends came to 9 bases.

On this clone itself: Other DNA sequences in this specimen translate into the identical CDR3. The chain is built from TRBV15 and TRBJ2-7; the D is unclear. This CDR3 region has 13 residues. Germline V gives CDR1 LNHNV, CDR2 YYDKDF (reference sequence). The V end was cut by 0 bases, the J end by 2 bases, with 5 bases between. CDR3 bases: TGTGCCACCAGCAGAGATCTGGCCTACGAGCAGTACTTC. As protein: CATSRDLAYEQYF.

As regards this clone: The identical CDR3 is also encoded by other nucleotide sequences in the sample. The gene calls are TRBV11-2 and TRBJ2-1, with unresolved D. Germline CDR1 reads SGHAT; CDR2 reads FQNNGV. The CDR3 length is 15 residues. V gave up 1 base and J gave up 0 bases, with 7 bases separating them. The CDR3 sequence: CASSLVGSSYNEQFF. CDR3 in DNA: TGTGCCAGCAGCTTAGTTGGTAGCTCCTACAATGAGCAGTTCTTC. The full variable domain, with the rest looked up from reference TRBV11-2 and TRBJ2-1, is EAGVAQSPRYKIIEKRQSVAFWCNPISGHATLYWYQQILGQGPKLLIQFQNNGVVDDSQLPKDRFSAERLKGVDSTLKIQPAKLEDSAVYLCASSLVGSSYNEQFFGPGTRLTVL.

The chain combines TRBV6-6 with TRBJ2-7; 7 nucleotides align to TRBD1. V lost 7 bases to trimming and J lost 3 bases; unmatched junction nucleotides: 9. The CDR3 runs 14 residues. Germline CDR1 MNHNY, CDR2 SVGAGI (reference sequence). The CDR3 here is CASTSSDRNYEQYF. DNA of the CDR3: TGTGCCAGCACCTCATCGGACAGGAACTACGAGCAGTACTTC.

The V and J genes are TRBV29-1 and TRBJ2-3; D gene uncertain. Trimming took 3 bases from V and 1 from J, leaving 11 bases between them. Germline loops: CDR1 SQVTM, CDR2 ANQGSEA. This CDR3 has 14 amino acids. The CDR3 DNA is TGCAGCGTTGATTACCTCCTTGGCACAGATACGCAGTATTTT. It yields the protein CSVDYLLGTDTQYF.

This chain connects TRBV14 to TRBJ1-4, with D perhaps TRBD1 (5 bases). The V end was cut by 6 bases, the J end by 6 bases, with 8 bases between. The CDR3 covers 12 residues. Germline lookup yields CDR1 SGHDN and CDR2 FVKESK. CDR3 in amino acids: CASRRDDEKLFF. The CDR3 nucleotides are TGTGCCAGCAGGCGGGACGATGAAAAACTGTTTTTT. The full variable domain, in which reference TRBV14 and TRBJ1-4 provide the parts outside the CDR3, is EAGVTQFPSHSVIEKGQTVTLRCDPISGHDNLYWYRRVMGKEIKFLLHFVKESKQDESGMPNNRFLAERTGGTYSTLKVQPAELEDSGVYFCASRRDDEKLFFGSGTQLSVL.

CDR3 protein: CAWSVEVTTGAEQYF. DNA for the CDR3: TGTGCCTGGAGTGTAGAGGTGACAACCGGGGCCGAGCAGTACTTC. V gene TRBV30 combines with J gene TRBJ2-7; the D call may be TRBD1 or TRBD2 (5 bases each). This CDR3 spans 15 amino acids. Between the trimmed V and J ends, which lost 0 bases and 6 bases, there was a span of 18 bases. Germline values: CDR1 GTSNPN, CDR2 SVGIG (reference sequence).

The chain recombines TRBV6-5 with TRBJ2-1; 9 positions match TRBD2. J was trimmed by 9 bases and V by 5 bases; bases with no gene match: 5. CDR3 length: 13 amino acids. Per the germline V gene, CDR1 is MNHEY and CDR2 is SVGAGI. This CDR3 reads CASSRGRGGEQFF. Here the CDR3 DNA reads TGTGCCAGCAGTCGCGGGAGGGGAGGTGAGCAGTTCTTC.

The chain has TRBV19 and TRBJ2-3, with 9 bases aligning to TRBD1. The germline gives CDR1 LNHDA, CDR2 SQIVND (reference sequence). The CDR3 runs 15 residues. Germline trimming cut 5 bases from V and 1 base from J; bases unmatched to any gene: 4. The CDR3 here is CASSFRDRGTDTQYF. The CDR3 DNA follows: TGTGCCAGTAGTTTCCGGGACAGGGGCACAGATACGCAGTATTTT.

This clone came up once. V is TRBV11-3 and J is TRBJ2-3; 8 positions match TRBD2. From germline, CDR1 is SGHNT and CDR2 YENEEA. Losses at the gene ends were 5 bases for V and 2 bases for J; bases not matched to a gene: 6. The CDR3 contains 15 residues. CDR3 DNA sequence: TGTGCCAGCAGCACGAGCGGGGGCCTCACAGATACGCAGTATTTT. The encoded protein is CASSTSGGLTDTQYF.

The V call is TRBV9, the J call TRBJ2-2; D is unresolved. V was shortened by 0 bases and J by 2 bases, with 14 bases between the two germline ends. Germline values: CDR1 SGDLS, CDR2 YYNGEE. The CDR3 extends over 17 amino acids. The CDR3 DNA follows: TGTGCCAGCAGCGTAGGAGTCTGGCTATATAACACCGGGGAGCTGTTTTTT. Translated: CASSVGVWLYNTGELFF.

The chain combines TRBV28 with TRBJ1-1, with D possibly being TRBD1 (6 bases). The CDR3 is made up of 12 amino acids. V was trimmed by 5 bases and J by 8 bases, leaving 12 bases between them. Germline lookup yields CDR1 MDHEN and CDR2 SYDVKM. In DNA form, the CDR3 reads TGTGCCAGCAGTCTCCTAGACAGGGAAGCTTTCTTT. It codes for CASSLLDREAFF.

The chain carries TRBV29-1 and TRBJ2-3; no definite D call. Germline CDR1 and CDR2: SQVTM and ANQGSEA. The CDR3 has 14 residues. The V end was cut by 4 bases, the J end by 0 bases, with 11 bases between. The CDR3 region is CSVVGRLSTDTQYF. CDR3 DNA: TGCAGCGTTGTTGGCAGGCTAAGCACAGATACGCAGTATTTT.

The chain is built from TRBV28 and TRBJ1-4, with TRBD1 identical over 10 bases. This CDR3 is 15 amino acids long. Germline V gene data show CDR1 as MDHEN and CDR2 as SYDVKM. V shed 4 bases and J 7 bases; nucleotides not matched to a gene: 6. The CDR3 DNA follows: TGTGCCAGCAGTTCCCAGACAGGGGGCGTTGAAAAACTGTTTTTT. It translates to CASSSQTGGVEKLFF.

This sequence joins TRBV4-2 and TRBJ2-3; maybe TRBD2 (6 bases). CDR1 and CDR2 from the germline V gene are LGHNA and YNFKEQ. V was clipped by 6 bases and J by 2 bases, with 21 bases between them. The CDR3 is made up of 17 amino acids. The CDR3 sequence: CASRRQWAGIPTDTQYF. In DNA, the CDR3 is TGTGCCAGCAGAAGGCAATGGGCGGGAATCCCCACAGATACGCAGTATTTT.

The gene calls are TRBV7-2 and TRBJ1-6, with D possibly being TRBD1 (5 bases). This CDR3 region has 15 residues. Germline V gene lookup returns CDR1 SGHTA and CDR2 FQGNSA. The germline V and J ends were trimmed by 7 bases and 4 bases, with 14 bases remaining between them. The CDR3 DNA reads as TGTGCCAGCATCCCCGGGGGGGGGTATAATTCACCCCTCCACTTT. The encoded protein is CASIPGGGYNSPLHF.

This clone was counted a single time. V is TRBV2 and J is TRBJ2-5, with D possibly being TRBD1 (5 bases). Trimming shortened V by 3 bases and J by 4 bases, and 15 bases separated the two germline ends. CDR1 SNHLY and CDR2 FYNNEI come from the germline V gene. There are 15 residues in the CDR3. In DNA, the CDR3 is TGTGCCAGCAGTGAGTTTAGGGGTCTGGGAGAGACCCAGTACTTC. Amino acid sequence: CASSEFRGLGETQYF.

Regarding this clone: Additional DNA sequences in this sample encode the identical CDR3. The J gene is TRBJ2-7, the V gene TRBV30; D is possibly TRBD1 (6 bases). CDR1 is GTSNPN, CDR2 SVGIG, per germline (reference sequence). V lost 4 bases to trimming and J lost 0 bases, with 7 bases between them. The CDR3 loop spans 12 amino acids. The chain's CDR3 is CAWKDSSYEQYF. CDR3 bases: TGTGCCTGGAAGGACAGCTCCTACGAGCAGTACTTC.

V usage is TRBV6-6 and J usage is TRBJ1-2, with 7 bases that match TRBD1. The CDR3 covers 14 residues. V trimming: 4 bases; J trimming: 5 bases; junction bases outside the gene matches: 7. The germline CDR1 and CDR2 sequences are MNHNY and SVGAGI (reference sequence). CDR3 protein: CASSSRGDPYGYTF. The CDR3 DNA follows: TGTGCCAGCAGTTCCAGGGGGGATCCATATGGCTACACCTTC.

The rearrangement uses TRBV19 and TRBJ1-1, with 7 bases aligning to TRBD1. The CDR3 is made up of 14 amino acids. Germline V gene lookup returns CDR1 LNHDA and CDR2 SQIVND (reference sequence). Trimming removed 6 bases from V and 0 bases from J; junction bases left unmatched: 4. The CDR3 protein is CASSRDRLNTEAFF. The CDR3 DNA reads TGTGCCAGTAGCCGGGACAGATTGAACACTGAAGCTTTCTTT.

The chain uses TRBV10-3 and TRBJ1-4, with D perhaps matching TRBD1 (6 bases). Germline V CDR1 and CDR2: ENHRY, SYGVKD. V was shortened by 10 bases and J by 7 bases, with 10 bases between the two germline ends. This CDR3 comprises 11 residues. For the CDR3, the DNA is TGTGCCACACAGGGATTTGAAAAACTGTTTTTT. Its protein is CATQGFEKLFF.

This chain joins TRBV6-5 and TRBJ2-1; a weak D match, TRBD2 (6 bases). The V end lost 3 bases, the J end lost 7 bases, and 19 bases lay between the germline ends. The length of the CDR3 is 16 residues. Germline V CDR1 and CDR2: MNHEY, SVGAGI. In DNA, the CDR3 is TGTGCCAGCAGTTATCAGGGTCGACTAGGCCAAAATGAGCAGTTCTTC. This codes for CASSYQGRLGQNEQFF.

The rearrangement links TRBV4-1 to TRBJ1-5; 9 positions match TRBD1. J lost 3 bases, V lost 3 bases, and 6 bases had no gene match. Germline CDR1 and CDR2: MGHRA and YSYEKL. CDR3 size: 16 residues. The CDR3 loop is CASSQEGTGLNQPQHF. The CDR3 DNA is TGCGCCAGCAGCCAGGAGGGGACAGGGCTCAATCAGCCCCAGCATTTT.

This clone was seen only once. This sequence joins TRBV10-3 and TRBJ1-4, with TRBD1 matching 10 bases. The germline V gene has CDR1 ENHRY and CDR2 SYGVKD. This CDR3 has 12 amino acids. J gave up 7 bases and V 11 bases, and 4 bases lay outside the gene matches. CDR3 DNA sequence: TGTGCCTCCCGGGACAGGGGTGAAAAACTGTTTTTT. Protein: CASRDRGEKLFF.